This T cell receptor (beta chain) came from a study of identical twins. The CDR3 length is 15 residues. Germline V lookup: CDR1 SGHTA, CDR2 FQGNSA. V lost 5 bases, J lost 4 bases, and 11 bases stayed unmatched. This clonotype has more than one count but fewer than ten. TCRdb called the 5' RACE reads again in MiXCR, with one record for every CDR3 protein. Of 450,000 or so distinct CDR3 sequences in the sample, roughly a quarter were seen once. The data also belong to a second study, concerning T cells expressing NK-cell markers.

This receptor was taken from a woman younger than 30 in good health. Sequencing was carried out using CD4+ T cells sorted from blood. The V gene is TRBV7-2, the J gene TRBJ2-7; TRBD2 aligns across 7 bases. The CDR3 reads CASSMGRAAPYEQYF. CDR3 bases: TGTGCCAGCAGCATGGGGAGGGCAGCGCCTTACGAGCAGTACTTC.